This section outlines one TCR beta chain sequence together with its context. The sample carries other DNA sequences with the same CDR3. This record comes from a study of blood T cell repertoires in COVID-19. Study in general: COVID-19 samples from acute and convalescent phases originated in the United States, Italy and Spain. PBMCs, B-cell-depleted T cells, or T cells provided the cDNA or gDNA that made up the material.

V lost 4 bases to trimming and J lost 0 bases; unmatched junction nucleotides: 2. The germline V gene has CDR1 SGHNT and CDR2 YYREEE (reference sequence). The length of the CDR3 is 15 residues. As processed by the authors: Reference gene primer amplification yielded estimated nucleated cell counts. Some clones are missing from TCRdb's copy, which holds only in-frame ones; the method was immunoSEQ multiplex PCR. V and J calls and clone size come straight from that table; D and trimming were deduced from the DNA. Of 100,000 to 150,000 clones in the sample, 84% were seen once. The chain carries TRBV5-4 and TRBJ2-3, with TRBD1 matching over 10 bases. This clonotype was obtained from a man aged 55 to 70 with acute or convalescent COVID-19. The specimen was peripheral blood. The CDR3 DNA sequence: TGTGCCAGCAGCCTGGACAGGGGGAGCACAGATACGCAGTATTTT. This translates into CASSLDRGSTDTQYF.